These 2 T cell receptor beta chains were sequenced from one sample in a study of graft-versus-host responses after intestinal transplantation. Some clones are missing from TCRdb's copy, which holds only in-frame ones; the method was immunoSEQ multiplex PCR. In the table there are over 65,000 clones, about nine tenths of which are singletons. Their cognate antigens are unknown. The sequenced sample was unstimulated CD4+ T cells sorted from spleen or lymph node cells, obtained before intestinal transplant. The receptors shown here come from a human donor who received an intestinal transplant.

Comment on this clone: Distinct nucleotide sequences in the sample also encode this CDR3. The genes are TRBV7-9 and TRBJ1-6; 7 nucleotides line up with TRBD1. CDR1 and CDR2 from the germline V gene are SEHNR and FQNEAQ (reference sequence). This CDR3 region has 16 residues. J was trimmed by 8 bases and V by 5 bases; bases with no gene match: 12. CDR3 DNA: TGTGCCAGCAGCCCCCCCCCGGGGGACAGTTATTCACCCCTCCACTTT. Protein sequence: CASSPPPGDSYSPLHF. Full variable domain (rest looked up from reference TRBV7-9 and TRBJ1-6): DTGVSQNPRHKITKRGQNVTFRCDPISEHNRLYWYRQTLGQGPEFLTYFQNEAQLEKSRLLSDRFSAERPKGSFSTLEIQRTEQGDSAMYLCASSPPPGDSYSPLHFGNGTRLTVT.

The chain has TRBV15 and TRBJ1-2; 10 bases align to TRBD1. V trimming: 7 bases; J trimming: 2 bases; junction bases outside the gene matches: 4. Looked up from germline, CDR1 is LNHNV and CDR2 is YYDKDF (reference sequence). The CDR3 totals 14 residues. The CDR3 loop reads CATTRDRGNYGYTF. The CDR3 nucleotides are TGTGCCACCACCCGGGACAGGGGCAACTATGGCTACACCTTC.